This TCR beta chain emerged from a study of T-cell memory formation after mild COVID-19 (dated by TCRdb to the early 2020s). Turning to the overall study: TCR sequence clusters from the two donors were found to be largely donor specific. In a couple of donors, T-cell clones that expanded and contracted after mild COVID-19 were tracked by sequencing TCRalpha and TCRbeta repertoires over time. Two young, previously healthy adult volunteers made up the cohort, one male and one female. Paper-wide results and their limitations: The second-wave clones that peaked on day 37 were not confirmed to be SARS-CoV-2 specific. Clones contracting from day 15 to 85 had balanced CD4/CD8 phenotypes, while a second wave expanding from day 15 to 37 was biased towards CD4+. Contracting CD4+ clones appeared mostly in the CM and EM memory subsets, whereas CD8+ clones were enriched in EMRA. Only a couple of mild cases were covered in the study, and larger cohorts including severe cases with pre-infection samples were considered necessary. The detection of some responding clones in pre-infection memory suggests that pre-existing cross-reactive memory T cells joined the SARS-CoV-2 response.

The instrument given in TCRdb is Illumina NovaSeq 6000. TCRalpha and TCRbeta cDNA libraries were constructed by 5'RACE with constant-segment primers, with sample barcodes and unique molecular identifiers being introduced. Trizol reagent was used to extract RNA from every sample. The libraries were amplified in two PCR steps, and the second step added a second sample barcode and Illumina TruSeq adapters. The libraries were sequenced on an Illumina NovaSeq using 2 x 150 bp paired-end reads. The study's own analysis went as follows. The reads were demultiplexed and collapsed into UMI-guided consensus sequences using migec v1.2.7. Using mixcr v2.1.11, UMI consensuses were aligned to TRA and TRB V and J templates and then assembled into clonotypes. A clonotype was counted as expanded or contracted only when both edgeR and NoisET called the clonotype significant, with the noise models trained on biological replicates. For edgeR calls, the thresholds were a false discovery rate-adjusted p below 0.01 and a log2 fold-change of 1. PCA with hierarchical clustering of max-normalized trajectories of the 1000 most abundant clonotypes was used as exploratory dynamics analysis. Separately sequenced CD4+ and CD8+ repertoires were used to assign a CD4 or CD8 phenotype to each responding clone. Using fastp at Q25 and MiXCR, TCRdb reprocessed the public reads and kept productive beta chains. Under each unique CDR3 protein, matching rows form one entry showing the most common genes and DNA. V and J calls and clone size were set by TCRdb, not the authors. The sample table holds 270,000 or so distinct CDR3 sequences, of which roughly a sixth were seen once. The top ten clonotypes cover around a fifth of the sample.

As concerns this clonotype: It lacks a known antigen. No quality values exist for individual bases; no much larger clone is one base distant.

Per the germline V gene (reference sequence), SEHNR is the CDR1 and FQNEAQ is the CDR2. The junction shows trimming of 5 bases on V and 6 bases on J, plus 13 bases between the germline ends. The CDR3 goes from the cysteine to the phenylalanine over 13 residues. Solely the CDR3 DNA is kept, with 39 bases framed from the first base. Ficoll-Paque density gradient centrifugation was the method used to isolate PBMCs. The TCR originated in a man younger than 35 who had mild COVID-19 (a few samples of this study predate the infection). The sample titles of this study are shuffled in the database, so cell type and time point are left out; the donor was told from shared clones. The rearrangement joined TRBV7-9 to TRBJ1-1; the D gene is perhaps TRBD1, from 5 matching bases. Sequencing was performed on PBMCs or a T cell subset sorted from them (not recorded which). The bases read TGTGCCAGCAGCCTTATACAGGAGGCTGAAGCTTTCTTT. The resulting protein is CASSLIQEAEAFF.